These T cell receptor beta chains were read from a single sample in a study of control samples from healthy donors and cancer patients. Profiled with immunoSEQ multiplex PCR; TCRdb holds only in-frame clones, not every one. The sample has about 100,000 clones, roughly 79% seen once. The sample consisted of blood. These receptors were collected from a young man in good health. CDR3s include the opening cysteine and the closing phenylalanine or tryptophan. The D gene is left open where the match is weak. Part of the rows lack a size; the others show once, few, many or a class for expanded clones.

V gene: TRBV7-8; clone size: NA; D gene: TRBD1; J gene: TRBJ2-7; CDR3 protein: CASTYTGTGSHEQYF; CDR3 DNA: TGTGCCAGCACCTATACCGGGACAGGGAGCCACGAGCAGTACTTC
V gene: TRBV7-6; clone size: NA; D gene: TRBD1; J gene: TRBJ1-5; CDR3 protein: CASSLMGQQVIKPQHF; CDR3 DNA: TGTGCCAGCAGCTTAATGGGACAGCAAGTAATCAAACCCCAGCATTTT
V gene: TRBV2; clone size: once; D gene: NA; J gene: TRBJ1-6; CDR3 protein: CASKSRERSPLHF; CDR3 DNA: TGTGCCAGCAAGAGCAGGGAGAGATCACCCCTCCACTTT
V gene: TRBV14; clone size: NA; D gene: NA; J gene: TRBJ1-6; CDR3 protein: CASSPPGVYNSPLHF; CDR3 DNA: TGTGCCAGCAGCCCCCCTGGAGTTTATAATTCACCCCTCCACTTT
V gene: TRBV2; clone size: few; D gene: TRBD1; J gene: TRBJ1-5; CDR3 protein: CASRSRDRDGQPQHF; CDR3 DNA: TGTGCCAGCCGATCACGGGACAGGGACGGCCAGCCCCAGCATTTT
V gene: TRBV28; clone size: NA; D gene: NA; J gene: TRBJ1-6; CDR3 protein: CASSPSYNSPLHF; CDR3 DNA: TGTGCCAGCAGTCCCTCCTATAATTCACCCCTCCACTTT
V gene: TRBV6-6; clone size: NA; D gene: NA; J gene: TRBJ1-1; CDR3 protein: CASSSPGGYTEAFF; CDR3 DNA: TGTGCCAGCAGTTCTCCGGGGGGATACACTGAAGCTTTCTTT
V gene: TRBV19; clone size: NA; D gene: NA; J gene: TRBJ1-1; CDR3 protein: CASKQGQNTEAFF; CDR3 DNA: TGTGCCAGTAAACAGGGACAAAACACTGAAGCTTTCTTT
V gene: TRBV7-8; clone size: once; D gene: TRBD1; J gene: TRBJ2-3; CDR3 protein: CASSLASTGADTQYF; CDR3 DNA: TGTGCCAGCAGCTTAGCCTCGACAGGGGCAGATACGCAGTATTTT
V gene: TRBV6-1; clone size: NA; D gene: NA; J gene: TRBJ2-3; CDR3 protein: CASSEILDSTDTQYF; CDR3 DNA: TGTGCCAGCAGTGAAATCTTAGATAGCACAGATACGCAGTATTTT
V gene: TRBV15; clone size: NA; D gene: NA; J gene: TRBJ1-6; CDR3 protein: CATSRDASDSPLHF; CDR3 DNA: TGTGCCACCAGCAGAGATGCGTCCGATTCACCCCTCCACTTT
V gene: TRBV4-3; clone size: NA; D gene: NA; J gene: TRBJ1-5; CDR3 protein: CASSHLGGWGKSCNQPQHF; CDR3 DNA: TGCGCCAGCAGCCACCTGGGCGGTTGGGGGAAGTCTTGCAATCAGCCCCAGCATTTT
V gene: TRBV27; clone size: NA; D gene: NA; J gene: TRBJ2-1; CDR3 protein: CASSYGIWNEQFF; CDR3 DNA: TGTGCCAGCAGCTACGGGATCTGGAATGAGCAGTTCTTC
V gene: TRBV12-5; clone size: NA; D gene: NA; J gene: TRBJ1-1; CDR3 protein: CASGLGQGTAFF; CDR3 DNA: TGTGCTAGTGGTTTGGGTCAGGGGACGGCTTTCTTT
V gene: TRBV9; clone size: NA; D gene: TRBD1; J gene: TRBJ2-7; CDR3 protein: CASSAQGAYEQYF; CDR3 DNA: TGTGCCAGCAGCGCACAGGGGGCCTACGAGCAGTACTTC
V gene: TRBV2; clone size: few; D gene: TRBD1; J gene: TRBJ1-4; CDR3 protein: CASSRQGATNEKLFF; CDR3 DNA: TGTGCCAGCAGTCGGCAGGGGGCAACTAATGAAAAACTGTTTTTT
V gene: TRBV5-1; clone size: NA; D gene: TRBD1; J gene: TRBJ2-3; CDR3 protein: CASSLGQGRTDTQYF; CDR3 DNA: TGCGCCAGCAGCTTGGGACAGGGCCGCACAGATACGCAGTATTTT
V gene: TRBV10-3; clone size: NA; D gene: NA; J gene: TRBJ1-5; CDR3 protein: CAISATGYGNQPQHF; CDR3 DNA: TGTGCCATCAGTGCTACAGGGTATGGCAATCAGCCCCAGCATTTT
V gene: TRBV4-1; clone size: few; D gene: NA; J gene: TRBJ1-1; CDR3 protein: CASSQTDRNTEAFF; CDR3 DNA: TGCGCCAGCAGCCAAACAGACAGGAACACTGAAGCTTTCTTT
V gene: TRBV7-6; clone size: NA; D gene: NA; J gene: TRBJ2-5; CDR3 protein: CASSPGEEETQYF; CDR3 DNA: TGTGCCAGCAGCCCTGGCGAGGAAGAGACCCAGTACTTC
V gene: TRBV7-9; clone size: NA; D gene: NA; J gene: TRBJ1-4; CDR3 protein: CASSLSLRGTNEKLFF; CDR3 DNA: TGTGCCAGCAGCTTGAGTCTGAGGGGAACTAATGAAAAACTGTTTTTT
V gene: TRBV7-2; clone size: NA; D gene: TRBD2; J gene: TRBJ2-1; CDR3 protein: CASSLAGTSYNEQFF; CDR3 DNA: TGTGCCAGCAGCTTAGCCGGGACTAGCTACAATGAGCAGTTCTTC
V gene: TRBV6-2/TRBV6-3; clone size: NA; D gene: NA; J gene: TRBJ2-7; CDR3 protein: CASSRQISVYEQYF; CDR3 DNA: TGTGCCAGCAGTCGACAGATTTCTGTTTACGAGCAGTACTTC
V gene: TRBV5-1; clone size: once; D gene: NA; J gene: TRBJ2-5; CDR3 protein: CASSLGQGGETQYF; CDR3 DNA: TGCGCCAGCAGCCTAGGACAGGGAGGGGAGACCCAGTACTTC
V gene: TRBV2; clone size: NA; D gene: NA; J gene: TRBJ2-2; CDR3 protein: CASSEYDTGELFF; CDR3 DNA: TGTGCCAGCAGTGAATACGATACCGGGGAGCTGTTTTTT
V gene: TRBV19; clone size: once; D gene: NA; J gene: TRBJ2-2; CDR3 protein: CASISGYTGELFF; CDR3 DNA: TGTGCCAGTATATCAGGGTACACCGGGGAGCTGTTTTTT
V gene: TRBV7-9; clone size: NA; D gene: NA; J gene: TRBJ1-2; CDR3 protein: CASSLAPYGYTF; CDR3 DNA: TGTGCCAGCAGCTTAGCGCCCTATGGCTACACCTTC
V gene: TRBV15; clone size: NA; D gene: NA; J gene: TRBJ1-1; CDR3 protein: CATSRVRTVNTEAFF; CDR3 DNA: TGTGCCACCAGCAGAGTGAGGACGGTGAACACTGAAGCTTTCTTT
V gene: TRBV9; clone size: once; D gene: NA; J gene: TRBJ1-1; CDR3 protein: CASSPQRGTEAFF; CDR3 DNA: TGTGCCAGCAGCCCCCAAAGGGGCACTGAAGCTTTCTTT